These 29 T cell receptor beta chains were sequenced from one sample in a study of identical twins. TCRdb processed the 5' RACE reads anew with MiXCR; each CDR3 protein has one entry. The table includes about 1.7 million distinct CDR3 sequences, around 33% detected once. The sample comprised cord blood. Receptors were obtained from a newborn girl in good health.

With respect to this clonotype: One end of the junction does not line up with germline, which may come from a read error. V gene TRBV2 combines with J gene TRBJ2-1; TRBD2 matches at 9 bases. The germline V gene has CDR1 SNHLY and CDR2 FYNNEI. The CDR3 loop spans 14 amino acids. The CDR3 loop reads CASSGLAAYNERFF. The CDR3 nucleotides read TGTGCCAGCAGTGGACTAGCGGCCTACAATGAGCGGTTCTTC.

The chain recombines TRBV29-1 with TRBJ2-1; 11 nucleotides match TRBD2. Germline CDR1 is SQVTM and CDR2 is ANQGSEA. The CDR3 loop spans 14 amino acids. The V segment lost 4 bases and the J segment 8 bases; nucleotides outside the gene matches: 7. The CDR3 spells CSVVAGGPSDEQFF. In DNA, the CDR3 is TGCAGCGTTGTAGCGGGGGGGCCCTCCGATGAGCAGTTCTTC.

The genes are TRBV6-2 or TRBV6-3 and TRBJ1-6; 9 nucleotides match TRBD1. There are 14 residues in the CDR3. The germline CDR1 and CDR2 sequences are MNHEY and SVGEGT. The V segment lost 6 bases and the J segment 7 bases; nucleotides outside the gene matches: 4. CDR3 nucleotide sequence: TGTGCCAGCAGAGAGGACAGGGGAAATTCACCCCTCCACTTT. This encodes CASREDRGNSPLHF.

This clonotype was seen a handful of times. The V and J genes are TRBV7-2 and TRBJ2-5; D remains unclear. CDR3 length: 15 amino acids. The germline CDR1 and CDR2 sequences are SGHTA and FQGNSA. Trimming shortened V by 5 bases and J by 1 base, and 14 bases separated the two germline ends. CDR3 loop: CASSPDGWVQETQYF. The CDR3 DNA sequence: TGTGCCAGCAGCCCGGACGGTTGGGTCCAAGAGACCCAGTACTTC. The full variable domain, in which reference TRBV7-2 and TRBJ2-5 provide the parts outside the CDR3, is GAGVSQSPSNKVTEKGKDVELRCDPISGHTALYWYRQSLGQGLEFLIYFQGNSAPDKSGLPSDRFSAERTGGSVSTLTIQRTQQEDSAVYLCASSPDGWVQETQYFGPGTRLLVL.

A few counts support this clonotype. The chain joins TRBV6-1 to TRBJ1-6; TRBD1 matches 8 bases. Germline V CDR1 and CDR2: MNHNS, SASEGT. This CDR3 region has 18 residues. The V and J ends lost 5 bases and 6 bases, in that order; junction bases with no gene match: 15. The CDR3 is CASSRGTGAGRFNSPLHF. The CDR3 DNA is TGTGCCAGCAGTCGCGGGACAGGCGCGGGACGGTTTAATTCACCCCTCCACTTT.

This clonotype was picked up a small number of times. The chain recombines TRBV2 with TRBJ2-5; TRBD2 is a possible D gene (5 bases). V lost 3 bases, J lost 3 bases, and 11 bases lay in between. CDR3 length equals 14 residues. Looked up from germline, CDR1 is SNHLY and CDR2 is FYNNEI. The CDR3 sequence is CASSEVWREETQYF. DNA of the CDR3: TGTGCCAGCAGTGAGGTCTGGCGGGAAGAGACCCAGTACTTC.

J is TRBJ1-5 and V is TRBV28, with D uncertain. The germline V gene has CDR1 MDHEN and CDR2 SYDVKM. V was shortened by 9 bases and J by 4 bases, with 10 bases between the two germline ends. The length of the CDR3 is 12 residues. This CDR3 is CASSEENQPQHF. The CDR3 DNA sequence: TGTGCCAGTTCGGAAGAAAATCAGCCCCAGCATTTT.

This clonotype was seen ten or more times. The rearrangement uses TRBV6-5 and TRBJ1-2; possible D gene TRBD1, 6 bases. CDR3 length: 15 amino acids. Germline assignment: CDR1 MNHEY and CDR2 SVGAGI. With 6 bases removed from V and 2 bases from J, the gap between germline ends came to 16 bases. The CDR3 region is CASSSRDTANYGYTF. CDR3 DNA: TGTGCCAGCAGCTCTAGGGACACGGCCAACTATGGCTACACCTTC.

Comment on this clonotype: The junction does not match germline at one end; this may be a read error. The rearrangement uses TRBV6-1 and TRBJ2-2; TRBD2 aligns across 12 bases. This CDR3 is 15 amino acids long. Per the germline V gene, CDR1 is MNHNS and CDR2 is SASEGT. CDR3 nucleotide sequence: TGCCTACCACCTAGCGGGAGGGAGAACACCGGGGAGCTGTTTTTT. Translation gives CLPPSGRENTGELFF.

J is TRBJ1-2 and V is TRBV2; D gene unclear. Looked up from germline, CDR1 is SNHLY and CDR2 is FYNNEI. The CDR3 spans 13 residues. The germline V and J ends were trimmed by 4 bases and 4 bases, with 10 bases remaining between them. The chain's CDR3 is CASSVVGIYGYTF. CDR3 coding DNA: TGTGCCAGCAGTGTCGTGGGTATCTATGGCTACACCTTC.

In regard to this clonotype: This clone may be a read error of a much larger clone one base away. This chain connects TRBV3-1 to TRBJ2-3; unclear D gene. Looked up from germline, CDR1 is LGHDT and CDR2 is YNNKEL (reference sequence). CDR3 size: 16 residues. The CDR3 region is CASSQEGILRTDAQYF. In nucleotides, the CDR3 is TGTGCCAGCAGCCAAGAGGGCATCCTCCGCACAGATGCGCAGTATTTT.

This clonotype came up a few times. The genes are TRBV7-9 and TRBJ2-5; the D call may be TRBD1 or TRBD2 (5 bases each). The J call is doubtful: the DNA matches TRBJ2-7 better. CDR1 and CDR2 (germline): SEHNR, FQNEAQ (reference sequence). CDR3 length: 15 residues. The CDR3 loop reads CASSHGWGIGDEQYF. The CDR3 bases are TGTGCCAGCAGCCATGGTTGGGGGATTGGGGACGAGCAGTACTTC.

V is TRBV25-1 and J is TRBJ2-1; 7 nucleotides agree with TRBD2. After removal of 5 bases from V and 4 bases from J, the junction contained 8 bases not matched to a gene. Germline CDR1 reads MGHDK; CDR2 reads SYGVNS. The CDR3 sequence is 15 residues long. This chain's CDR3 is CASSIGGGPYNEQFF. The CDR3 nucleotides read TGTGCCAGCAGTATCGGGGGAGGGCCTTACAATGAGCAGTTCTTC.

The chain employs TRBV6-5 and TRBJ1-2, with 7 bases that match TRBD1. CDR1 MNHEY and CDR2 SVGAGI come from the germline V gene. Losses at the gene ends were 4 bases for V and 3 bases for J; bases not matched to a gene: 17. The CDR3 extends over 18 amino acids. CDR3 DNA: TGTGCCAGCAGTTCCACCGAACTCCGACAGGGCGGGTACTATGGCTACACCTTC. Protein product: CASSSTELRQGGYYGYTF.

This clonotype has more than one count but fewer than ten. The chain couples TRBV16 to TRBJ1-3, with D perhaps matching TRBD1 (6 bases). Trimming cost V 2 bases and J 8 bases, with 10 bases left between them. The CDR3 is 13 amino acids. The germline V gene has CDR1 KGHSY and CDR2 FQNENV. The CDR3 DNA reads TGTGCCAGCAGCCAAAGGACAGCGGACACCATATATTTT. Encoded protein: CASSQRTADTIYF.

V usage is TRBV3-1 and J usage is TRBJ2-5; D uncertain. Germline V CDR1 and CDR2: LGHDT, YNNKEL (reference sequence). Trimming shortened V by 4 bases and J by 7 bases, and 13 bases separated the two germline ends. The CDR3 has 13 amino acids. The CDR3 reads CASSLTPLATQYF. CDR3 in DNA: TGTGCCAGCAGCCTCACGCCTCTCGCGACCCAGTACTTC.

This clonotype was observed many times. The chain is built from TRBV12-3 or TRBV12-4 and TRBJ1-6; D gene uncertain. V lost 2 bases to trimming and J lost 8 bases, with 28 bases between them. The CDR3 contains 20 residues. CDR3 sequence (DNA): TGTGCCAGCAGTTTAAAACCCCCTTACGGATTGAATCGGTATGATTCACCCCTCCACTTT. It specifies CASSLKPPYGLNRYDSPLHF.

The chain couples TRBV19 to TRBJ2-1; TRBD2 matches at 7 bases. This CDR3 is 16 amino acids long. Germline lookup yields CDR1 LNHDA and CDR2 SQIVND (reference sequence). The V segment lost 5 bases and the J segment 4 bases; nucleotides outside the gene matches: 11. In nucleotides, the CDR3 is TGTGCCAGTAGTGCTCCGGGACTATTGGTGTACAATGAGCAGTTCTTC. This sequence encodes CASSAPGLLVYNEQFF.

This clonotype was observed a handful of times. The rearrangement joins TRBV20-1 to TRBJ2-6; D call uncertain. The germline V and J ends were trimmed by 0 bases and 3 bases, with 6 bases remaining between them. CDR3 length: 14 amino acids. Germline lookup yields CDR1 DFQATT and CDR2 SNEGSKA (reference sequence). The CDR3 reads CSAREPHGANVLTF. The CDR3 DNA is TGCAGTGCTAGAGAACCACATGGGGCCAACGTCCTGACTTTC.

The chain is built from TRBV28 and TRBJ1-6; 7 bases are a match to TRBD1. Germline trimming cut 7 bases from V and 6 bases from J; bases unmatched to any gene: 12. The CDR3 is made up of 16 amino acids. Germline V CDR1 and CDR2: MDHEN, SYDVKM. For the CDR3, the DNA is TGTGCCAGCATCTCTCATCCCGGGACAGTTAATTCACCCCTCCACTTT. This sequence encodes CASISHPGTVNSPLHF.

This clonotype has a handful of counts. The rearrangement joins TRBV6-1 to TRBJ1-2; no clear D. CDR1 is MNHNS and CDR2 is SASEGT in the germline V gene. The germline V and J ends were trimmed by 7 bases and 1 base, with 16 bases remaining between them. This CDR3 region has 15 residues. The CDR3: CASTRREGLNYGYTF. The CDR3 DNA reads TGTGCCAGCACCCGCCGGGAAGGGCTTAACTATGGCTACACCTTC.

J is TRBJ2-7 and V is TRBV7-9; the D is unclear. V was clipped by 3 bases and J by 4 bases, with 13 bases between them. Germline V gene sequence: CDR1 SEHNR, CDR2 FQNEAQ (reference sequence). The CDR3 length is 14 residues. As DNA, the CDR3 is TGTGCCAGCAGCTTCACGGACGAAGGGTACGAGCAGTACTTC. It is translated as CASSFTDEGYEQYF.

The chain couples TRBV20-1 to TRBJ2-3, with a weak D call TRBD1 (7 bases). Germline CDR1 DFQATT, CDR2 SNEGSKA (reference sequence). V lost 6 bases and J lost 6, with 16 bases in between. The length of the CDR3 is 13 residues. In DNA form, the CDR3 reads TGCAGTGCCAGGGGGGAATTTCGGGATACGCAGTATTTT. Its protein product is CSARGEFRDTQYF.

J is TRBJ2-6 and V is TRBV27; TRBD2 aligns across 8 bases. Trimming took 6 bases from V and 2 from J; bases not matched to a gene: 9. Germline V CDR1 and CDR2: MNHEY, SMNVEV (reference sequence). This CDR3 region has 17 residues. The CDR3 bases are TGTGCCAGCAGGAAAGATAGCGGGAAAACTGGGGCCAACGTCCTGACTTTC. It encodes CASRKDSGKTGANVLTF.

This clonotype was observed a few times. The chain employs TRBV4-1 and TRBJ1-2; D is undetermined. The CDR3 runs 13 residues. CDR1 is MGHRA, CDR2 YSYEKL, per germline. The V end was cut by 0 bases, the J end by 5 bases, with 7 bases between. CDR3 protein: CASSQEYSYGYTF. The CDR3 coding sequence is TGCGCCAGCAGCCAAGAATATTCATATGGCTACACCTTC.

The chain combines TRBV7-9 with TRBJ1-2; the D is unclear. The CDR3 has 15 residues. V was cut by 1 base and J by 5 bases, with 14 bases left in between. Per the germline V gene, CDR1 is SEHNR and CDR2 is FQNEAQ (reference sequence). The CDR3 region is CASSLGDVADYGYTF. The DNA of the CDR3 is TGTGCCAGCAGCTTAGGCGATGTGGCAGATTATGGCTACACCTTC.

The J gene is TRBJ1-3, the V gene TRBV6-5, with 7 bases identical to TRBD1. This CDR3 contains 16 residues. With 6 bases clipped from V and 0 bases from J, the junction kept 8 bases outside the gene matches. Germline V gene lookup returns CDR1 MNHEY and CDR2 SVGAGI. CDR3 loop: CASSRQGRHSGNTIYF. CDR3 in DNA: TGTGCCAGCAGCAGACAGGGCCGACACTCTGGAAACACCATATATTTT.

The V call is TRBV15, the J call TRBJ2-3; 9 bases are a match to TRBD2. In germline, CDR1 is LNHNV, CDR2 YYDKDF (reference sequence). The CDR3 has 16 amino acids. The ends lost 0 bases at V and 2 bases at J; junction bases unmatched: 3. The CDR3 coding sequence is TGTGCCACCAGCAGAGACCGCGGGGGGGACACAGATACGCAGTATTTT. Protein sequence: CATSRDRGGDTDTQYF.

This chain joins TRBV18 and TRBJ2-7, with TRBD2 matching 10 bases. Germline CDR1 KGHSH, CDR2 LQKENI. CDR3 length: 14 amino acids. Trimming took 4 bases from V and 6 from J; bases not matched to a gene: 6. The CDR3 DNA reads as TGTGCCAGCTCACTCGCCGGGACTAGCGCCGAGCAGTACTTC. This encodes CASSLAGTSAEQYF.